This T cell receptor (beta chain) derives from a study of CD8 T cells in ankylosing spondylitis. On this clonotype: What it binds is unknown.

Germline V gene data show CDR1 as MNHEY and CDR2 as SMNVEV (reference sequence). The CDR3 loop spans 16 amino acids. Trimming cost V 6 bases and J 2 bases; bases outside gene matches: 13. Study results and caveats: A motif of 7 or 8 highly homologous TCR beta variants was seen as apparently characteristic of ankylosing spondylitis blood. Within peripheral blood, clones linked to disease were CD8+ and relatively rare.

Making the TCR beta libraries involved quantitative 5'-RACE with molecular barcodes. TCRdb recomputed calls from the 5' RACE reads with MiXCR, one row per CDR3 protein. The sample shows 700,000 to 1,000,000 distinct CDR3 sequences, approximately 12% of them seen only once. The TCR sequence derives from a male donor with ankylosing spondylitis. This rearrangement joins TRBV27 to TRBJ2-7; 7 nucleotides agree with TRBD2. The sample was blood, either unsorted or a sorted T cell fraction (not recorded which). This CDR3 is CASSPSGTSRTYEQYF. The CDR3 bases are TGTGCCAGCAGCCCCAGCGGGACGAGTAGGACCTACGAGCAGTACTTC.